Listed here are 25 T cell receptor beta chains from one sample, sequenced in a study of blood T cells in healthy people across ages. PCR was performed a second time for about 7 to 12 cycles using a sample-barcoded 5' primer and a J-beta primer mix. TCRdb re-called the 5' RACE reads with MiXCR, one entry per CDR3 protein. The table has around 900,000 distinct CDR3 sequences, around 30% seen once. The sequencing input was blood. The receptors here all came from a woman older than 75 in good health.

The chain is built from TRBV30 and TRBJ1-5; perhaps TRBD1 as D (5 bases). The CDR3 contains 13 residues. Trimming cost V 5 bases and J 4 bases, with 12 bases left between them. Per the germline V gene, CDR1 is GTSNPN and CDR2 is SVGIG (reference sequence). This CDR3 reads CAWAAGPNQPQHF. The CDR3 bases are TGTGCCTGGGCCGCGGGACCTAATCAGCCCCAGCATTTT. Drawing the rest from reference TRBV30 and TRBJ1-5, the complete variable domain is SQTIHQWPATLVQPVGSPLSLECTVEGTSNPNLYWYRQAAGRGLQLLFYSVGIGQISSEVPQNLSASRPQDRQFILSSKKLLLSDSGFYLCAWAAGPNQPQHFGDGTRLSIL.

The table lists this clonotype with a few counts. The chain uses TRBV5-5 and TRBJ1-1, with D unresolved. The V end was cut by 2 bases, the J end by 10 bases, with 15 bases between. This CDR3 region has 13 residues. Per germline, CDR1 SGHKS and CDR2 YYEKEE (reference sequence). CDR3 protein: CASSFTRAGGAFF. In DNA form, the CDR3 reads TGTGCCAGCAGCTTTACCCGGGCAGGCGGAGCTTTCTTT.

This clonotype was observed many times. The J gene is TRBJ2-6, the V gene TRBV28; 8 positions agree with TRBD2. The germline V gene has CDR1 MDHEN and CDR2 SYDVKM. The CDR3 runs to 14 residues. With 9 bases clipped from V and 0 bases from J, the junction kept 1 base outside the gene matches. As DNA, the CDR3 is TGTGCCAGTCGGGGGGGCTCTGGGGCCAACGTCCTGACTTTC. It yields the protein CASRGGSGANVLTF.

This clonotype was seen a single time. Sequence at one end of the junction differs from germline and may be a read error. The CDR3 DNA sequence: TGTGTCAGCAGCACCACCGGGACACAGAACACTGAAGCTTTCTTT. Its translation is CVSSTTGTQNTEAFF. This rearrangement joins TRBV7-2 to TRBJ1-1, with D possibly TRBD1 on 6 matching bases. The CDR3 is 15 residues long. Germline loops: CDR1 SGHTA, CDR2 FQGNSA.

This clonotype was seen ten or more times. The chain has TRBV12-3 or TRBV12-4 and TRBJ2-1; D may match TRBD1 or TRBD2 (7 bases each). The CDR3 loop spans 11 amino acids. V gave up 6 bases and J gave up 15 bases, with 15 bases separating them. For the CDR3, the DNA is TGTGCCAGCAGCAGGGGGGGAACCGGGTTCTTC. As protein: CASSRGGTGFF.

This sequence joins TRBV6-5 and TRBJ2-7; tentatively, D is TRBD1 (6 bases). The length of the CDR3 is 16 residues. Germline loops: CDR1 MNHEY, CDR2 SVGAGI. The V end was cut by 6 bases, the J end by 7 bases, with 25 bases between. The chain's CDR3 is CASRRQAPSSYNEQYF. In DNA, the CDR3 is TGTGCCAGCAGGAGACAGGCGCCGAGCTCCTACAATGAGCAGTACTTC.

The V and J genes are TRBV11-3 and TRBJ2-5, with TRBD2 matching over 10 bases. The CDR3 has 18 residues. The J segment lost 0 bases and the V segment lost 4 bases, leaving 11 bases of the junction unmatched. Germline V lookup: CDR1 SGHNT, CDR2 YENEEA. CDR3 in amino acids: CASSSLKSGTSDQETQYF. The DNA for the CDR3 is TGTGCCAGCAGCTCTTTAAAGTCCGGGACTAGCGACCAAGAGACCCAGTACTTC.

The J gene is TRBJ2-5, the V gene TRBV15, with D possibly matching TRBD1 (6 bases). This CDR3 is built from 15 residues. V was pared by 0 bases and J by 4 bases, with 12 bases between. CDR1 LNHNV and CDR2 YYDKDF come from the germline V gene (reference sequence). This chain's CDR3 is CATSRDNSRGETQYF. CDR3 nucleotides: TGTGCCACCAGCAGAGATAATAGCAGGGGAGAGACCCAGTACTTC.

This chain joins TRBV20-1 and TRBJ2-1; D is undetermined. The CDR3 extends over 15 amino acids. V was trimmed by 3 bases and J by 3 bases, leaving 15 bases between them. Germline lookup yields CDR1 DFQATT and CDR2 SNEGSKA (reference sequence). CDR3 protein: CSASALVHVYNEQFF. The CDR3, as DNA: TGCAGTGCTAGTGCCCTAGTCCACGTCTACAATGAGCAGTTCTTC.

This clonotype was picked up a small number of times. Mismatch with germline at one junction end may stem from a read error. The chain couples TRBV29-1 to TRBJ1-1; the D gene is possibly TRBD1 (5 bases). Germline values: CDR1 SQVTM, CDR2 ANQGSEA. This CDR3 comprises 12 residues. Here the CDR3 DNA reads TGCTGCGTTGGCCAGCCGGGGGCTGAAGCTTTCTTT. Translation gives CCVGQPGAEAFF.

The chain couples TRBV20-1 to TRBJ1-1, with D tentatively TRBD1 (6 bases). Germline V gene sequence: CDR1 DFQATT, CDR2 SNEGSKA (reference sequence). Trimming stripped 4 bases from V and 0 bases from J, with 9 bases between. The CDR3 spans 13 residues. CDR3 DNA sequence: TGCAGTGCTAAGGGGGGGATGAACACTGAAGCTTTCTTT. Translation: CSAKGGMNTEAFF.

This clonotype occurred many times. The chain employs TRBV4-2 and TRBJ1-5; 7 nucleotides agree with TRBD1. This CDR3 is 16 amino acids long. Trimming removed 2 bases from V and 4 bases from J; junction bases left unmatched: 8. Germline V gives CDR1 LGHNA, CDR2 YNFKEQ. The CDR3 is CASSQSAGDSNQPQHF. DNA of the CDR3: TGTGCCAGCAGCCAATCGGCCGGGGACAGTAATCAGCCCCAGCATTTT.

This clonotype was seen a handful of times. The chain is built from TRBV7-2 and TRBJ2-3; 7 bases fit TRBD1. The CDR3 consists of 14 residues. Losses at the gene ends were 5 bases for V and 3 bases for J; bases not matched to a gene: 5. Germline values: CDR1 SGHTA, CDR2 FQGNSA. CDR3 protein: CASSVDRATDTQYF. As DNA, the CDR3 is TGTGCCAGCAGCGTAGACAGGGCAACAGATACGCAGTATTTT.

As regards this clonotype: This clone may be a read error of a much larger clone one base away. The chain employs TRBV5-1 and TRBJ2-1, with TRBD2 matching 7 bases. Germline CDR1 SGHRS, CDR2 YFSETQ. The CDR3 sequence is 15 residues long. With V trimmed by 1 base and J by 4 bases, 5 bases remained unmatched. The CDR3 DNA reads TGCGCCAGCAGCTTGAGGGCGGGGGTTTACAATGAGCAGTTCTTC. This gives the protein CASSLRAGVYNEQFF.

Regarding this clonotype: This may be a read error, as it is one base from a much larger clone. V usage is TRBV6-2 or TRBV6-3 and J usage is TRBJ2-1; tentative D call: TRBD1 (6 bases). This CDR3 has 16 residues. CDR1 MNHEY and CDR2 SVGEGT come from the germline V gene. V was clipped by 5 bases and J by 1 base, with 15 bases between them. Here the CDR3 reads CASSHPVRGSYNEQFF. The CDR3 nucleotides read TGTGCCAGCAGTCACCCCGTTAGGGGGTCCTACAATGAGCAGTTCTTC.

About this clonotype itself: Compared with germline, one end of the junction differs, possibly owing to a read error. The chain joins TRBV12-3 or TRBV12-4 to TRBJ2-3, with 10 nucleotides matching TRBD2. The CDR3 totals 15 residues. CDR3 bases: TGTGCCAGCACGCTAGCGGGGGCGAGCGCAGATGCGCAATATTTT. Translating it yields CASTLAGASADAQYF.

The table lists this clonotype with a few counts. CDR3 loop: CATRMSNEKLFF. CDR3 bases: TGTGCCACCCGGATGTCTAATGAAAAACTGTTTTTT. The chain recombines TRBV6-5 with TRBJ1-4; D unresolved. In germline, CDR1 is MNHEY, CDR2 SVGAGI. The CDR3 totals 12 residues. Trimming pared 10 bases from V and 3 bases from J, leaving 9 bases between.

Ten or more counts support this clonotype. CDR3 sequence reads: CASSPLPLLNEQFF. The CDR3 DNA reads TGTGCCAGCAGCCCTCTCCCGCTGCTGAATGAGCAGTTCTTC. This chain links TRBV7-2 with TRBJ2-1; D gene unclear. In germline, CDR1 is SGHTA, CDR2 FQGNSA. Trimming pared 5 bases from V and 7 bases from J, leaving 15 bases between. There are 14 residues in the CDR3.

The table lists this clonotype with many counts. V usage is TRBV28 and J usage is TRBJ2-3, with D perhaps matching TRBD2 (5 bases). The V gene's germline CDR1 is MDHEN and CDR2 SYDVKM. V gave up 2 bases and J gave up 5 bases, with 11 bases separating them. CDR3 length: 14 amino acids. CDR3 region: CASSLTGIRDTQYF. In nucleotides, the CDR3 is TGTGCCAGCAGTTTAACCGGGATAAGAGATACGCAGTATTTT.

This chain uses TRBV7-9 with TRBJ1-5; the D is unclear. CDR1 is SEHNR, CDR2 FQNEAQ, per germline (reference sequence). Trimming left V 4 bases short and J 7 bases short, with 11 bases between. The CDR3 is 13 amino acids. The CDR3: CASSYDGVQPQHF. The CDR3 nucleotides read TGTGCCAGCAGCTACGACGGGGTCCAGCCCCAGCATTTT.

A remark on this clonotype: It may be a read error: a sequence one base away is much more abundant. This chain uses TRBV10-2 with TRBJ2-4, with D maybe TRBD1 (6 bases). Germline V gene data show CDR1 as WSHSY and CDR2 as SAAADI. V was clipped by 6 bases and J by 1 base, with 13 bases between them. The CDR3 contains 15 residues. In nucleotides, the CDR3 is TGCGCCAGCAGGTATCAGGGGTTCGCCAAAAACATTCAGTACTTC. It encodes CASRYQGFAKNIQYF.

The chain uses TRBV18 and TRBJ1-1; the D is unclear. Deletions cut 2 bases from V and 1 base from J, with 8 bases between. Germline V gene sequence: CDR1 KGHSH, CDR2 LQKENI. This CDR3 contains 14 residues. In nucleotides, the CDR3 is TGTGCCAGCTCACCAGGCCCAGAGAACACTGAAGCTTTCTTT. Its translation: CASSPGPENTEAFF.

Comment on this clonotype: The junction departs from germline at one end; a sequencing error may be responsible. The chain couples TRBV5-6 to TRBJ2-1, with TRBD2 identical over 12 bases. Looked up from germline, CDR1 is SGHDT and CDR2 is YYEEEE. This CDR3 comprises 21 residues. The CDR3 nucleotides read TGTGCCAGCAGCTTGGCCAGCGGGCTAGCGGGGGGGCAGGCCTTATACAATGAGCGGTTCTTC. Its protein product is CASSLASGLAGGQALYNERFF. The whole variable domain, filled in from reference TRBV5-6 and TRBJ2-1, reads DAGVTQSPTHLIKTRGQQVTLRCSPKSGHDTVSWYQQALGQGPQFIFQYYEEEERQRGNFPDRFSGHQFPNYSSELNVNALLLGDSALYLCASSLASGLAGGQALYNERFFGPGTRLTVL.

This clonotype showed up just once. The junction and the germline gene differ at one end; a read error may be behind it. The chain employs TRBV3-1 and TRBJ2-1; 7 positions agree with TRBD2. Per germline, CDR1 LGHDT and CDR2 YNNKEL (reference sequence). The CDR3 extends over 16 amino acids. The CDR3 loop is CASSQGPGGRYSEQFF. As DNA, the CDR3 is TGTGCCAGCAGCCAAGGCCCGGGGGGACGCTACAGTGAGCAGTTCTTC.

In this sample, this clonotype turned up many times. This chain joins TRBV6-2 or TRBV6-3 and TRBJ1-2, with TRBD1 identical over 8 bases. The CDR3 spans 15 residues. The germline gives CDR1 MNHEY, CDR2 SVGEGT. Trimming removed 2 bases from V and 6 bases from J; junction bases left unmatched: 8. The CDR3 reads CASSYLDRGRHGYTF. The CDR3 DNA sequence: TGTGCCAGCAGTTACCTTGACAGGGGAAGGCATGGCTACACCTTC.